These T cell receptor beta chains were read from a single sample in a study of blood T cell repertoires in COVID-19. Sequencing used immunoSEQ multiplex PCR; TCRdb keeps in-frame clones, though not all of them. The sample carries approximately 220,000 clones, about four fifths recorded once. The sequencing sample was made of PBMCs or T cells enriched from blood (not recorded which). These receptors were collected from a woman aged 45-59 years who had been exposed to COVID-19. Both conserved end residues are part of each CDR3. A D gene is named only where the DNA matches it firmly. Clone size, where shown, is once, few, many, or a class for clones that have expanded.

size	D	J	V	CDR3	DNA
NA	NA	TRBJ2-2	TRBV2	CASSREMRTGELFF	TGTGCCAGTAGCAGGGAAATGAGAACCGGGGAGCTGTTTTTT
NA	NA	TRBJ1-5	TRBV2	CASSDPGRPQHF	TGTGCCAGCAGTGACCCAGGGCGGCCCCAGCATTTT
NA	NA	TRBJ1-1	TRBV30	CAWSVQVRTEAFF	TGTGCCTGGAGTGTACAAGTTCGCACTGAAGCTTTCTTT
NA	NA	TRBJ2-3	TRBV10-3	CAISETWDTQYF	TGTGCCATCAGTGAAACATGGGATACGCAGTATTTT
NA	NA	TRBJ2-3	TRBV9	CASSVVSSRLDTQYF	TGTGCCAGCAGCGTAGTATCCTCCCGACTAGATACGCAGTATTTT
few	NA	TRBJ2-2	TRBV5-4	CASRPGSHGELFF	TGTGCCAGCAGGCCCGGGTCGCACGGGGAGCTGTTTTTT
NA	NA	TRBJ1-3	TRBV2	CASSAVQGSIGNTIYF	TGTGCCAGCAGTGCCGTACAGGGAAGTATTGGAAACACCATATATTTT
NA	NA	TRBJ1-1	TRBV18	CASSPSGTPNTEAFF	TGTGCCAGCTCACCCTCTGGGACACCTAACACTGAAGCTTTCTTT
NA	NA	TRBJ1-2	TRBV9	CASSVGTANYGYTF	TGTGCCAGCAGCGTAGGAACAGCTAACTATGGCTACACCTTC
NA	TRBD2	TRBJ2-3	TRBV9	CASSPRGGGDTQYF	TGTGCCAGCAGCCCCCGGGGGGGCGGGGATACGCAGTATTTT
NA	NA	TRBJ1-2	TRBV3-1/TRBV3-2	CASSQDRGGYTF	TGTGCCAGCAGCCAAGATAGGGGTGGCTACACCTTC
NA	TRBD1	TRBJ1-2	TRBV7-9	CASSSRDRSNYGYTF	TGTGCCAGCAGCTCCCGGGACAGGTCTAACTATGGCTACACCTTC
NA	NA	TRBJ2-1	TRBV24-1	CATSKAGFSYNEQFF	TGTGCCACCAGTAAGGCGGGGTTCTCCTACAATGAGCAGTTCTTC
NA	NA	TRBJ1-5	TRBV19	CASSMGAWIGNQPQHF	TGTGCCAGTAGTATGGGGGCATGGATCGGCAATCAGCCCCAGCATTTT
NA	NA	TRBJ1-6	TRBV2	CASSDRGGGSPLHF	TGTGCCAGCAGTGACAGAGGGGGAGGGTCACCCCTCCACTTT
NA	TRBD1	TRBJ1-5	TRBV5-1	CASSLDRDRGLPQHF	TGCGCCAGCAGCTTGGACCGGGACAGGGGACTGCCCCAGCATTTT
NA	TRBD1	TRBJ1-1	TRBV7-9	CASSPRQGAPGTEAFF	TGTGCCAGCAGCCCTCGACAGGGGGCCCCCGGGACTGAAGCTTTCTTT
NA	NA	TRBJ2-2	TRBV27	CASKEAGGYTGELFF	TGTGCCAGCAAGGAGGCAGGAGGGTACACCGGGGAGCTGTTTTTT
NA	TRBD1	TRBJ2-7	TRBV29-1	CSIWTGTTYEQYF	TGCAGCATTTGGACAGGTACGACCTACGAGCAGTACTTC
NA	NA	TRBJ1-5	TRBV11-2	CASSLDLGQSQHF	TGTGCCAGCAGCTTAGATCTAGGACAGTCCCAGCATTTT
once	NA	TRBJ1-1	TRBV9	CASSVAATGEEAFF	TGTGCCAGCAGCGTAGCCGCGACGGGAGAAGAGGCTTTCTTT
NA	NA	TRBJ2-7	TRBV7-9	CASSLSSSGYSYEQYF	TGTGCCAGCAGCTTAAGCTCGTCAGGGTATTCCTACGAGCAGTACTTC
NA	TRBD1	TRBJ1-3	TRBV10-3	CATTPEQGRISGNTIYF	TGTGCCACAACTCCGGAACAGGGGAGGATCTCTGGAAACACCATATATTTT
NA	TRBD1	TRBJ1-1	TRBV29-1	CSVARDRGLLNTEAFF	TGCAGCGTTGCCCGGGACAGGGGACTCTTGAACACTGAAGCTTTCTTT
NA	TRBD1	TRBJ1-1	TRBV23-1	CASTYQGQEELEAFF	TGCGCCAGCACCTACCAAGGACAGGAGGAGCTTGAAGCTTTCTTT
NA	TRBD2	TRBJ2-5	TRBV6-1	CASSEGLAGGRETQYF	TGTGCCAGCAGTGAAGGACTAGCGGGGGGGCGGGAGACCCAGTACTTC
NA	TRBD2	TRBJ2-5	TRBV11-3	CASSPLSGAYQETQYF	TGTGCCAGCAGCCCGCTAAGCGGGGCGTACCAAGAGACCCAGTACTTC
few	TRBD1	TRBJ1-4	TRBV19	CASSIRVGQGVGKLFF	TGTGCCAGTAGTATCCGGGTCGGACAGGGCGTCGGAAAACTGTTTTTT
NA	NA	TRBJ1-3	TRBV3-1/TRBV3-2	CASSQGGLTGNTIYF	TGTGCCAGCAGCCAAGGAGGGCTTACTGGAAACACCATATATTTT
NA	TRBD1	TRBJ1-1	TRBV2	CASRLRQGMKSEAFF	TGTGCCAGCAGGTTGAGACAGGGAATGAAGTCTGAAGCTTTCTTT
few	NA	TRBJ1-2	TRBV28	CASSFGGNYGYTF	TGTGCCAGCAGTTTCGGGGGGAACTATGGCTACACCTTC
NA	NA	TRBJ2-5	TRBV1	CTSSYNTPGETQYF	TGCACCAGCAGCTACAATACCCCCGGGGAGACCCAGTACTTC
once	NA	TRBJ1-5	TRBV2	CASSGPNQPQHF	TGTGCCAGCAGTGGGCCGAATCAGCCCCAGCATTTT
NA	TRBD1	TRBJ1-5	TRBV10-2	CASSELQGNGNQPQHF	TGCGCCAGCAGTGAATTACAGGGGAATGGCAATCAGCCCCAGCATTTT
once	NA	TRBJ2-6	TRBV5-5	CASSLVGVSGANVLTF	TGTGCCAGCAGCTTGGTAGGGGTCTCTGGGGCCAACGTCCTGACTTTC
NA	TRBD1	TRBJ1-2	TRBV19	CADRDRGGGEHGYTF	TGTGCAGATAGGGACAGGGGAGGTGGTGAGCATGGCTACACCTTC
NA	TRBD1	TRBJ1-1	TRBV7-2	CASSLLGDRGRAFF	TGTGCCAGCAGCTTACTTGGGGACAGGGGAAGGGCTTTCTTT